This record concerns one T cell receptor beta chain sequence. Its antigen is not identified. This record belongs to a study of a mutant IDH1 vaccine in newly diagnosed glioma. For the study at large: Treated patients, approximately 62% male and around 38% female, averaged approximately 40 years of age. The therapy given earlier, which was standard therapy, consisted of radiotherapy, temozolomide, or both, and most of the patients received both.

Produced via immunoSEQ multiplex PCR; TCRdb's table is partial and in-frame only. The table lists around 30,000 clones, approximately 80% of them singletons. Time point given: week 35, safety follow-up. Vaccination comprised doses that each held 300 ug of mutant IDH1 20-mer peptide, plus topical imiquimod. New WHO grade 3 or 4 IDH1-mutant, ATRX-lost astrocytomas were present in all donors. V lost 1 base and J lost 8, with 12 bases in between. The CDR3 spans 14 residues. The V gene's germline CDR1 is MGHRA and CDR2 YSYEKL. The input for sequencing was PBMCs, taken from a glioma patient whose treatment included an IDH1 peptide vaccine. This receptor was taken from a woman in her late teens or twenties with glioma. The chain uses TRBV4-1 and TRBJ2-1; D unclear. Written as DNA, the CDR3 is TGCGCCAGCAGCCAAGCCAGACGGGCGGATGAGCAGTTCTTC. Translated: CASSQARRADEQFF.